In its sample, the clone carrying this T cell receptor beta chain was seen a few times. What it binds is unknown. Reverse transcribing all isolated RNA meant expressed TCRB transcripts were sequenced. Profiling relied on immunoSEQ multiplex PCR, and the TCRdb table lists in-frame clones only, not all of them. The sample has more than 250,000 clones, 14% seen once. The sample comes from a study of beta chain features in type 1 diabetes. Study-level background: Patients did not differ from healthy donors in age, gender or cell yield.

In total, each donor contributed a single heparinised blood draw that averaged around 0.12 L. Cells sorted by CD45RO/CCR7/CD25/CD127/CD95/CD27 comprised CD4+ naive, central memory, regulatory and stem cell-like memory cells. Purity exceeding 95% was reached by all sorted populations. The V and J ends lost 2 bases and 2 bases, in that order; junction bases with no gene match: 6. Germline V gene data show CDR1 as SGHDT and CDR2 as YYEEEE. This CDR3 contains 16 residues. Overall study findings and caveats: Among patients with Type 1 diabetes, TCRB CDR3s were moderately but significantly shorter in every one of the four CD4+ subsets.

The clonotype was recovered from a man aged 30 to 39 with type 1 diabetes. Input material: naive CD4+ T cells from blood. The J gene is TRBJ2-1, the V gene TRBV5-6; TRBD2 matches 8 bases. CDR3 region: CASSLRGRPTYNEQFF. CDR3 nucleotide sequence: TGTGCCAGCAGCTTACGCGGGAGGCCAACCTACAATGAGCAGTTCTTC.